This T cell receptor (beta chain) was retrieved from a study of Ad26.COV2.S vaccination and SARS-CoV-2 variants. Germline loops: CDR1 MGHRA, CDR2 YSYEKL. The CDR3 totals 14 residues. The germline V and J ends were trimmed by 0 bases and 1 base, with 6 bases remaining between them. Treatment described: about 20 received Ad26.COV2.S at low or high dose, single or two shots; 5 received placebo; per-sample allocation not given. It was on day 63 after the first vaccine or placebo injection that samples were taken. TCRdb keeps only in-frame clones here, not all; method: immunoSEQ multiplex PCR. The profile shows 300,000 to 400,000 clones, about nine tenths of them singletons.

The clonotype comes from a person between 18 and 65 years old who received the Ad26.COV2.S COVID-19 vaccine or a placebo. This chain connects TRBV4-1 to TRBJ1-1; D gene uncertain. Sequencing used peripheral blood, obtained in a trial of Ad26.COV2.S vaccine versus placebo. The CDR3 region has the DNA TGCGCCAGCAGCCAAGAGCCCCCGAACACTGAAGCTTTCTTT. Its translation is CASSQEPPNTEAFF.